These 26 T cell receptor beta chains originate from one sample sequenced in a study of T cell repertoires in cytomegalovirus infection. TCRdb fed the reads into MiXCR, producing one record per CDR3 protein. The sample has approximately 990,000 distinct CDR3 sequences; more than 25% are singletons. No antigen has been identified for these receptors. Specimen: cultured CD8+ T cells from PBMCs, collected from culture after CMV antigen stimulation. Source of these receptors: a human donor in good health (CMV status not recorded). Some clones in this sample may be carry-over from other donors' samples.

This chain's CDR3 is CASSVAGSNQPQHF. CDR3 bases: TGTGCCAGCAGCGTTGCAGGGAGCAATCAGCCCCAGCATTTT. This chain uses TRBV9 with TRBJ1-5; maybe TRBD1 (5 bases). V gave up 2 bases and J gave up 1 base, with 7 bases separating them. The CDR3 is 14 amino acids. The germline V gene has CDR1 SGDLS and CDR2 YYNGEE.

This clonotype was recorded a few times. The chain uses TRBV4-1 and TRBJ1-2, with D unclear. CDR1 and CDR2 from the germline V gene are MGHRA and YSYEKL. The CDR3 sequence is 14 residues long. Between the trimmed V and J ends, which lost 5 bases and 5 bases, there was a span of 15 bases. In DNA form, the CDR3 reads TGCGCCAGCAGCTTACGGCCGGTCGAGTATGGCTACACCTTC. Translated: CASSLRPVEYGYTF.

This chain links TRBV6-2 or TRBV6-3 with TRBJ1-2, with 8 bases aligning to TRBD1. Looked up from germline, CDR1 is MNHEY and CDR2 is SVGEGT. The V gene end was trimmed by 2 bases and the J gene end by 2 bases; junction bases not matched to a gene: 16. This CDR3 spans 19 amino acids. Here the CDR3 DNA reads TGTGCCAGCAGTTACCCAGGAGTCGGACAGGGCCTCGGGAACTATGGCTACACCTTC. It translates to CASSYPGVGQGLGNYGYTF.

A note on this clonotype: A much bigger clone sits one base away, suggesting this may be a read error. This chain connects TRBV7-2 to TRBJ1-1; maybe TRBD1 (6 bases). Trimming took 4 bases from V and 7 from J, leaving 16 bases between them. Germline assignment: CDR1 SGHTA and CDR2 FQGNSA. The CDR3 loop spans 14 amino acids. For the CDR3, the DNA is TGTGCCAGCAGCTACAACAGGGAGGACATTGAAGCTTTCTTT. As protein: CASSYNREDIEAFF.

The sample holds one count of this clonotype. V usage is TRBV6-8 and J usage is TRBJ2-7, with 8 positions matching TRBD1. V was pared by 0 bases and J by 3 bases, with 4 bases of the junction left unmatched. CDR3 length: 15 amino acids. The germline CDR1 and CDR2 sequences are MNHGY and SAAAGT. The CDR3 nucleotides are TGTGCCAGCAGTTACTCGGACAGGGCGGACTACGAGCAGTACTTC. It yields the protein CASSYSDRADYEQYF.

The rearrangement uses TRBV19 and TRBJ1-1; D is unclear. The length of the CDR3 is 12 residues. Germline V CDR1 and CDR2: LNHDA, SQIVND (reference sequence). The V and J ends lost 7 bases and 3 bases respectively, with 9 bases between them. In nucleotides, the CDR3 is TGTGCCAGTATCATTGACGACACTGAAGCTTTCTTT. Translating it yields CASIIDDTEAFF.

This chain links TRBV5-4 with TRBJ2-5; TRBD2 matches at 10 bases. Germline CDR1 and CDR2: SGHNT and YYREEE (reference sequence). J lost 5 bases, V lost 0 bases, and 4 bases had no gene match. This CDR3 is built from 15 residues. CDR3 in DNA: TGTGCCAGCAGCTTGGGTAGCGGGGGGCTGGAGACCCAGTACTTC. Amino acids: CASSLGSGGLETQYF.

The chain combines TRBV6-5 with TRBJ2-3, with 7 bases matching TRBD1. CDR3 length: 15 residues. The trim removed 5 bases at V and 1 base at J, leaving 6 bases unmatched. Germline CDR1 and CDR2: MNHEY and SVGAGI. This chain's CDR3 is CASSNRGAGTDTQYF. The CDR3 DNA is TGTGCCAGCAGTAACAGGGGTGCCGGCACAGATACGCAGTATTTT.

This clonotype was observed at least ten times. The J gene is TRBJ2-3, the V gene TRBV7-2; TRBD2 matches at 10 bases. This CDR3 region has 15 residues. Germline CDR1 SGHTA, CDR2 FQGNSA. After removal of 6 bases from V and 5 bases from J, the junction contained 8 bases not matched to a gene. CDR3 protein: CASSSSGGARDTQYF. The CDR3 DNA follows: TGTGCCAGCAGTTCGAGCGGGGGGGCCCGAGATACGCAGTATTTT.

This clonotype was counted a few times. The genes are TRBV10-3 and TRBJ2-7; a weak D match, TRBD1 (6 bases). The CDR3 spans 11 residues. Germline loops: CDR1 ENHRY, CDR2 SYGVKD. Trimming took off 6 bases at V and 6 bases at J, with 9 bases between the two ends. CDR3 amino acids: CAISTGREQYV. Here the CDR3 DNA reads TGTGCCATCAGCACAGGGCGCGAGCAGTACGTC.

The V call is TRBV6-1, the J call TRBJ1-1, with 9 bases that match TRBD1. V lost 8 bases and J lost 4; bases outside the gene matches: 8. In germline, CDR1 is MNHNS, CDR2 SASEGT. CDR3 length: 14 amino acids. CDR3 in DNA: TGTGCCAGCTTCACAGGGGGCACGGTCACTGAAGCTTTCTTT. The encoded protein is CASFTGGTVTEAFF.

This clonotype was detected only a few times. The chain uses TRBV4-3 and TRBJ2-5, with 7 bases aligning to TRBD2. This CDR3 is built from 16 residues. Per the germline V gene, CDR1 is LGHNA and CDR2 is YSLEER. The V segment lost 1 base and the J segment 5 bases; nucleotides outside the gene matches: 10. CDR3: CASSQGVAGALETQYF. In DNA, the CDR3 is TGCGCCAGCAGCCAAGGGGTAGCGGGCGCTCTGGAGACCCAGTACTTC.

The table lists this clonotype with a few counts. The rearrangement joins TRBV7-6 to TRBJ1-4; D is perhaps TRBD1 (5 bases). This CDR3 has 15 amino acids. Germline V CDR1 and CDR2: SGHVS, FNYEAQ. Between the trimmed V and J ends, which lost 2 bases and 6 bases, there was a span of 13 bases. The CDR3 loop is CASSLSTGLYEKLFF. CDR3 nucleotides: TGTGCCAGCAGCTTATCCACGGGGCTTTATGAAAAACTGTTTTTT.

This chain uses TRBV5-4 with TRBJ1-4; a weak D match, TRBD1 (6 bases). The ends were cut back, 0 bases at V and 5 bases at J, with 23 bases in the middle. The CDR3 consists of 19 residues. Germline assignment: CDR1 SGHNT and CDR2 YYREEE (reference sequence). Written as DNA, the CDR3 is TGTGCCAGCAGCTTGGTAGGCGACATCGCAGGGGCCATAAATGAAAAACTGTTTTTT. Residues: CASSLVGDIAGAINEKLFF.

The J gene is TRBJ1-1, the V gene TRBV28; TRBD1 matches 7 bases. Germline V gene lookup returns CDR1 MDHEN and CDR2 SYDVKM. J lost 1 base, V lost 4 bases, and 6 bases had no gene match. The CDR3 runs to 15 residues. CDR3 sequence: CASSYTGVRNTEAFF. The CDR3 DNA reads TGTGCCAGCAGTTATACAGGGGTGCGGAACACTGAAGCTTTCTTT.

This chain joins TRBV12-5 and TRBJ2-3; the D gene is possibly TRBD1 (5 bases). The V gene's germline CDR1 is LGHNT and CDR2 FRNRAP. Trimming removed 7 bases from V and 2 bases from J, with 22 bases in between. CDR3 length equals 17 residues. The chain's CDR3 is CASVPLGVSPYTDTQYF. The DNA of the CDR3 is TGTGCTAGTGTCCCCTTAGGGGTTTCGCCTTACACAGATACGCAGTATTTT.

Only a few counts were recorded for this clonotype. The chain carries TRBV6-2 or TRBV6-3 and TRBJ2-7; 8 nucleotides align to TRBD1. V was pared by 6 bases and J by 11 bases, with 6 bases of the junction left unmatched. CDR3 length: 11 residues. CDR1 is MNHEY, CDR2 SVGEGT, per germline. The CDR3 loop reads CASRTGVEEYV. CDR3 nucleotides: TGTGCCAGCAGGACAGGGGTGGAGGAGTACGTC.

This clonotype has just a few counts. This chain connects TRBV19 to TRBJ2-2; D is uncertain. The CDR3 is 14 amino acids. Germline values: CDR1 LNHDA, CDR2 SQIVND (reference sequence). Trimming removed 1 base at V and 2 bases at J, with 5 bases between. As DNA, the CDR3 is TGTGCCAGTAGTATAGCCGGCAACACCGGGGAGCTGTTTTTT. Translated: CASSIAGNTGELFF.

The CDR3 spells CASSSHRGPTSGGASTSNEQFF. The CDR3 DNA sequence: TGTGCCAGCAGTTCACACAGGGGGCCGACTAGCGGGGGGGCCTCGACTAGCAATGAGCAGTTCTTC. V and J are TRBV6-5 and TRBJ2-1, with 14 bases matching TRBD2. Unmatched junction bases numbered 23, after V lost 4 bases and J lost 6 bases. Germline loops: CDR1 MNHEY, CDR2 SVGAGI. CDR3 size: 22 residues.

This clonotype was seen a handful of times. CDR3 nucleotides: TGCGCCAGCAGCCGTGGACACGGTGAAGAGACCCAGTACTTC. The encoded protein is CASSRGHGEETQYF. The chain employs TRBV4-1 and TRBJ2-5; D is possibly TRBD1 (5 bases). This CDR3 comprises 14 residues. Germline loops: CDR1 MGHRA, CDR2 YSYEKL. V gave up 4 bases and J gave up 3 bases, with 12 bases separating them.

V is TRBV7-6 and J is TRBJ2-3; 9 positions agree with TRBD1. V lost 6 bases to trimming and J lost 0 bases; unmatched junction nucleotides: 1. CDR1 SGHVS and CDR2 FNYEAQ come from the germline V gene. The CDR3 has 14 amino acids. The CDR3 nucleotides read TGTGCCAGCAGGGACAGGGGTAGCACAGATACGCAGTATTTT. It encodes CASRDRGSTDTQYF. The whole variable domain, remainder taken from reference TRBV7-6 and TRBJ2-3, is GAGVSQSPRYKVTKRGQDVALRCDPISGHVSLYWYRQALGQGPEFLTYFNYEAQQDKSGLPNDRFSAERPEGSISTLTIQRTEQRDSAMYRCASRDRGSTDTQYFGPGTRLTVL.

This clonotype was detected ten times or more. The chain combines TRBV28 with TRBJ1-1, with no clear D. The CDR3 covers 12 residues. With 3 bases removed from V and 8 bases from J, the gap between germline ends came to 10 bases. Germline V lookup: CDR1 MDHEN, CDR2 SYDVKM. The CDR3 sequence is CASSFGRTEAFF. CDR3 nucleotides: TGTGCCAGCAGTTTCGGTCGGACGGAAGCTTTCTTT. The full variable domain, with the rest looked up from reference TRBV28 and TRBJ1-1, is DVKVTQSSRYLVKRTGEKVFLECVQDMDHENMFWYRQDPGLGLRLIYFSYDVKMKEKGDIPEGYSVSREKKERFSLILESASTNQTSMYLCASSFGRTEAFFGQGTRLTVV.

This clonotype was found a few times. The V and J genes are TRBV28 and TRBJ1-1; D is uncertain. The CDR3 covers 12 residues. V gave up 3 bases and J gave up 3 bases, with 5 bases separating them. The germline CDR1 and CDR2 sequences are MDHEN and SYDVKM. CDR3 protein: CASSFAYTEAFF. The CDR3 DNA reads as TGTGCCAGCAGTTTTGCTTACACTGAAGCTTTCTTT. Complete variable domain (other parts from reference TRBV28 and TRBJ1-1): DVKVTQSSRYLVKRTGEKVFLECVQDMDHENMFWYRQDPGLGLRLIYFSYDVKMKEKGDIPEGYSVSREKKERFSLILESASTNQTSMYLCASSFAYTEAFFGQGTRLTVV.

This clonotype was picked up many times. The J gene is TRBJ2-2, the V gene TRBV7-2; D possibly corresponds to TRBD1 (6 bases). Per the germline V gene, CDR1 is SGHTA and CDR2 is FQGNSA. This CDR3 comprises 16 residues. V lost 5 bases, J lost 5 bases, and 18 bases lay in between. The CDR3 region has the DNA TGTGCCAGCAGCACACAGGGTGCTAGGAAGACCGGGGAGCTGTTTTTT. This gives the protein CASSTQGARKTGELFF.

This clonotype was observed a few times. The chain is built from TRBV7-9 and TRBJ2-3, with a tentative D call TRBD1 (6 bases). This CDR3 contains 16 residues. V lost 5 bases to trimming and J lost 1 base, with 16 bases between them. Germline-derived CDR1 and CDR2 are SEHNR and FQNEAQ (reference sequence). Written as DNA, the CDR3 is TGTGCCAGCAGCCCGAGCCGGGACACCGGCACAGATACGCAGTATTTT. As protein: CASSPSRDTGTDTQYF.

This clonotype was detected only a few times. This rearrangement joins TRBV12-3 or TRBV12-4 to TRBJ1-1; D call uncertain. The length of the CDR3 is 17 residues. Deletions cut 4 bases from V and 6 bases from J, with 24 bases between. In DNA, the CDR3 is TGTGCCAGCAGTTCCTCGTCCAGGACCGAGGATCGGGCTGAAGCTTTCTTT. Its protein is CASSSSSRTEDRAEAFF.